These 17 T cell receptor beta chains were sequenced from one sample in a study of CXCR3-negative and CXCR3-positive naive CD8 T cells (dated by TCRdb to the late 2010s). The run used a NextSeq 550. The Human TCR Profiling Kit (MiLaboratory) was used to prepare UMI-labeled 5' RACE TRB cDNA libraries. TCRdb reprocessed the reads and lists each CDR3 protein sequence as a single entry, with no DNA. The sample's table covers some 150,000 distinct CDR3 sequences. The ten largest clones capture 0.41% of the sample. Findings and caveats that apply to the study as a whole: Compared with CXCR3-negative naive cells, CXCR3-positive naive cells had TRB CDR3s with higher hydrophobicity (lower Kidera factor 4), lower energy, and higher strength and volume indices.

Their cognate antigens are unknown. The sample taken for sequencing was naive CXCR3+ CD8+ T cells from blood. This specimen's cell subset or site label, interpreted: CD45RO-CCR7+CD27+CD95- naive CD8+ T cells expressing CXCR3 (TNR3+). Receptors originate from a human donor in good health. Some clones in this sample may be carry-over from other donors' samples.

This chain links TRBV28 with TRBJ2-2. This CDR3 is 13 amino acids long. Germline assignment: CDR1 MDHEN and CDR2 SYDVKM. Here the CDR3 reads CASRRIYTGELFF.

The rearrangement joins TRBV15 to TRBJ1-5; TCRdb proposes TRBD1, but this gene call is untestable without DNA. The germline V gene has CDR1 LNHNV and CDR2 YYDKDF (reference sequence). This CDR3 is 14 amino acids long. The CDR3 is CATSWDRASQPQHF.

CDR3 loop: CASSTLAVLFTDTQYF. The chain is built from TRBV7-2 and TRBJ2-3; TCRdb calls TRBD2, which cannot be checked without DNA. This CDR3 is 16 amino acids long. The germline V gene has CDR1 SGHTA and CDR2 FQGNSA.

The chain employs TRBV5-1 and TRBJ2-1; TCRdb indicates TRBD1, and absent DNA this call remains unverified. Germline V gives CDR1 SGHRS, CDR2 YFSETQ. The CDR3 consists of 16 residues. This chain's CDR3 is CASSLEVTDIYNEQFF.

The chain combines TRBV3-1 with TRBJ2-1. CDR3 length equals 16 residues. The germline V gene encodes CDR1 LGHDT and CDR2 YNNKEL (reference sequence). CDR3 loop: CASSQEETSVHNEQFF.

This chain joins TRBV2 and TRBJ2-1; TCRdb calls TRBD1, which cannot be checked without DNA. Looked up from germline, CDR1 is SNHLY and CDR2 is FYNNEI. This CDR3 is built from 13 residues. CDR3 in amino acids: CASRDRGYNEQFF.

The chain links TRBV29-1 to TRBJ2-7; checking the TCRdb D call of TRBD2 is not possible without DNA. The CDR3 has 16 amino acids. In germline, CDR1 is SQVTM, CDR2 ANQGSEA. The CDR3 spells CSVEGGLAGGSYEQYF.

The chain has TRBV14 and TRBJ1-3; TCRdb gives TRBD1 as the D gene, but with no DNA this cannot be confirmed. Germline assignment: CDR1 SGHDN and CDR2 FVKESK. The CDR3 has 16 amino acids. CDR3: CASSPLQGDGGNTIYF.

The chain recombines TRBV18 with TRBJ2-3; the TCRdb call, TRBD1, lacks DNA for checking. Germline CDR1 is KGHSH and CDR2 is LQKENI. The CDR3 runs to 16 residues. The CDR3 reads CASSPLSGGESDTQYF. Combining the CDR3 with reference TRBV18 and TRBJ2-3 gives the whole variable domain NAGVMQNPRHLVRRRGQEARLRCSPMKGHSHVYWYRQLPEEGLKFMVYLQKENIIDESGMPKERFSAEFPKEGPSILRIQQVVRGDSAAYFCASSPLSGGESDTQYFGPGTRLTVL.

This chain connects TRBV12-2 to TRBJ2-7; absent DNA, TCRdb's TRBD1 call cannot be checked. TRBV12-2 counts as a pseudogene. CDR3 length: 14 residues. The CDR3 protein is CASRVTDRAHEQYF.

This chain uses TRBV12-3 or TRBV12-4 with TRBJ1-5. The CDR3 totals 16 residues. The CDR3 protein is CASSFSTLRGNQPQHF.

The chain joins TRBV10-2 to TRBJ2-3. CDR3 length: 15 amino acids. Germline V gene sequence: CDR1 WSHSY, CDR2 SAAADI. CDR3 amino acids: CASSESRATPDTQYF.

The chain joins TRBV4-1 to TRBJ2-2; with no DNA, the TCRdb D assignment of TRBD1 cannot be verified. This CDR3 is built from 16 residues. Germline V gives CDR1 MGHRA, CDR2 YSYEKL. This CDR3 is CASSQWTGANTGELFF.

This chain links TRBV29-1 with TRBJ1-2. Germline V gene data show CDR1 as SQVTM and CDR2 as ANQGSEA. This CDR3 region has 13 residues. The CDR3 sequence is CSDGPPSLYGYTF.

V usage is TRBV4-1 and J usage is TRBJ1-2; TCRdb proposes TRBD1, but this gene call is untestable without DNA. Germline CDR1 is MGHRA and CDR2 is YSYEKL. CDR3 length equals 15 residues. The CDR3 here is CASSQEPGYNYGYTF.

This chain links TRBV7-6 with TRBJ1-2; absent DNA, TCRdb's TRBD1 call cannot be checked. Germline values: CDR1 SGHVS, CDR2 FNYEAQ. The CDR3 runs to 12 residues. This CDR3 is CASSSGPYGYTF.

The chain links TRBV18 to TRBJ2-5; TCRdb proposes TRBD1, but this gene call is untestable without DNA. The CDR3 consists of 16 residues. CDR1 and CDR2 from the germline V gene are KGHSH and LQKENI. The CDR3 protein is CASSPVTASDQETQYF.